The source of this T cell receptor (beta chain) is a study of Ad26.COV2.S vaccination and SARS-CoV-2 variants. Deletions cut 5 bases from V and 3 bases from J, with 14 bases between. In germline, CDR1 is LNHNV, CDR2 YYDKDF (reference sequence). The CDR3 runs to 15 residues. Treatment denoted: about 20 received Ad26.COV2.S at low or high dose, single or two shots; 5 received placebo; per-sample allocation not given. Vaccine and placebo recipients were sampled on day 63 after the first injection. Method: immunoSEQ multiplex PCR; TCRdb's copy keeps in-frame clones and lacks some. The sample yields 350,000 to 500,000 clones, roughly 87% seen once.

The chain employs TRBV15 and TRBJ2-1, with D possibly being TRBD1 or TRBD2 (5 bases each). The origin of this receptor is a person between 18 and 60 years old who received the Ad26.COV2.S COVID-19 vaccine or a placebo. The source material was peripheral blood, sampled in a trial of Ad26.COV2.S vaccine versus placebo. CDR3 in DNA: TGTGCCACCAGCGTCAGACTGGGGGTCTACAATGAGCAGTTCTTC. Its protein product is CATSVRLGVYNEQFF.